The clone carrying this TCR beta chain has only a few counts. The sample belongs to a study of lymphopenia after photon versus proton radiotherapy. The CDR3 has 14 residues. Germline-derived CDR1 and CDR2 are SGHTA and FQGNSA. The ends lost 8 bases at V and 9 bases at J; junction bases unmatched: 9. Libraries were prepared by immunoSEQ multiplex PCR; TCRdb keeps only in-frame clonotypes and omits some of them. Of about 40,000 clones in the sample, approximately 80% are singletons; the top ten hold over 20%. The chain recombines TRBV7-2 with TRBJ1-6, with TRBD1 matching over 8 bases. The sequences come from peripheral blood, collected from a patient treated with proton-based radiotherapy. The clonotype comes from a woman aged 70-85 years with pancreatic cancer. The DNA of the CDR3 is TGTGCCAGCTATCCCGGACAGGGAGTTTCACCCCTCCACTTT. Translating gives CASYPGQGVSPLHF.